The count of the clone carrying this T cell receptor beta chain is one. What it binds is unknown. The data derive from a study of T cells after posttransplantation cyclophosphamide. Cyclophosphamide on days +3 and +4 followed busulfan-fludarabine conditioning and a marrow graft. Study-level points and caveats: Tissue-infiltrating T cells from skin or gut overlapped little with blood T cells. Recipient CMV seropositivity and CMV reactivation strongly tracked TRB clonality. Later blood repertoires were often dominated by clones from the donor CD8+ memory compartment.

Profiled with immunoSEQ multiplex PCR; TCRdb holds only in-frame clones, not every one. Counted here are under 4,000 clones, more than 80% occurring once; the ten biggest clones make up 7%. Sequences were derived from PBMCs, sampled after allogeneic stem cell transplant with posttransplant cyclophosphamide. The sequence came from a female patient in her fifties or sixties who received an allogeneic stem cell transplant from an unrelated donor, was CMV-positive, and had acute and chronic GVHD. Some of the T cells may derive from the graft donor.

The CDR3 loop reads CASSSPLETQYF. DNA of the CDR3: TGTGCCAGCAGCTCCCCCCTTGAGACCCAGTACTTC. The chain joins TRBV7-2 to TRBJ2-5; D call uncertain. The CDR3 runs to 12 residues. V was clipped by 4 bases and J by 5 bases, with 8 bases between them. Per the germline V gene, CDR1 is SGHTA and CDR2 is FQGNSA.